This entry is about one T cell receptor (beta chain). This clonotype was counted only a few times. The target of this receptor is not known. No clone much larger than this one lies a single base away; base qualities are absent. This specimen comes from a study of early T cells in non-severe SARS-CoV-2 infection (dated by TCRdb to the early 2020s). About the study as a whole: Because TCR sequencing was done on bulk RNA from unsorted whole blood, the alpha and beta chains could not be paired.

This was a case-control study nested in a cohort of healthcare workers in London, UK, who had nasopharyngeal swab PCR tests and blood samples taken every week. Healthcare workers were recruited between 23 and 31 March 2020, during the week of the UK lockdown, and were followed weekly for up to roughly 16 weeks. Paper-wide results and their limitations: VDJdb matching was skewed toward anti-spike CD8 responses, so virus-specific expansions were likely underestimated and private and CD4 specificities were missed.

The germline V gene (reference sequence) sets CDR1 to MNHEY and CDR2 to SMNVEV. V is reduced by 3 bases and J by 2 bases, leaving a spacing of 11 bases between them. From cysteine to phenylalanine, the CDR3 is 14 amino acids long. Left in the record is the CDR3 DNA by itself, 42 bases read in frame from the first base. Libraries were made using 5' RACE. Sequenced using a NextSeq 500. To correct for sequencing error and PCR bias, the TCR library protocol tagged individual cDNA molecules with unique molecular identifiers. TCR alpha and beta chains were both sequenced, and the abundances of alpha and beta sequences in each sample were closely correlated with each other. Turning to the authors' computational methods: V gene, J gene and CDR3 annotation of TCR sequences was performed with Decombinator V4. TCRs were defined as expanded if a significant change between any two time points was detected under a Poisson model with p below 0.0001. Abundances of TCRs were expressed as counts per million after normalisation to the total number of TCRs sequenced in each sample. TRAV1-2 paired with TRAJ12, TRAJ20 or TRAJ33 defined MAIT TCRs, while TRAV10 paired with TRAJ18 defined iNKT TCRs. VDJdb, accessed 1 November 2021, was searched for CMV, EBV and SARS-CoV-2 annotated TCRs, excluding TCRs annotated for multiple antigens. TCRdb reanalyzed the raw reads on its own, using fastp at Q25 for trimming and MiXCR for clone calling, and kept in-frame beta chains. A single entry per CDR3 protein holds the most common genes and DNA from its merged rows. For this entry, the V and J calls and clone size follow TCRdb and not the study's own pipeline. The sample has fewer than 60,000 distinct CDR3 sequences on record, roughly 8.8% of them singletons. In total, the top ten clones hold 15% of the sample.

The clonotype was recovered from an adult who was a healthcare worker with PCR-confirmed SARS-CoV-2 infection or an uninfected control (not recorded which). Specimen: whole blood. The chain is encoded by TRBV27 joined to TRBJ2-7; 5 matching bases give a weak D call of TRBD2. The CDR3 region: CASSLRAPPYEQYF. Here is the DNA: TGTGCCAGCAGTTTGCGGGCGCCACCCTACGAGCAGTACTTC.